This is a list of T cell receptor beta chains from one sample in a study of T cell changes during pregnancy in multiple sclerosis. The protocol was immunoSEQ multiplex PCR, while the TCRdb copy is restricted to in-frame clones and leaves out a portion. This sample carries tens of thousands of clones, around 92% of them seen once, and the ten largest clones take roughly 2.8%. The source material was peripheral blood, sampled in the third trimester of pregnancy. The receptors stem from a female donor in good health, enrolled as a control in a pregnancy study. Both conserved end residues are part of each CDR3. The D gene is left open where the match is weak. Only some rows state a clone size, as once, few, many or a class for expanded clones.

j_call clone_size v_call d_call cdr3_nt cdr3_aa
TRBJ2-7 . TRBV5-1 TRBD1 TGCGCCAGCAGCCCGGGGACAGGGGGCGCCTACGAGCAGTACTTC CASSPGTGGAYEQYF
TRBJ2-7 . TRBV9 TRBD1 TGTGCCAGCAGCACCGGACAGGACTCCTACGAGCAGTACTTC CASSTGQDSYEQYF
TRBJ1-1 . TRBV2 . TGTGCCAGCAGTGAATCCGGCCGCTGGGGCAACACTGAAGCTTTCTTT CASSESGRWGNTEAFF
TRBJ1-1 . TRBV19 . TGTGCCAGTAGTATGTTAAGAAGAGGTCTTCCCCACACTGAAGCTTTCTTT CASSMLRRGLPHTEAFF
TRBJ2-2 . TRBV28 . TGTGCCTGGGGCAGGGCCACCGGGGAGCTGTTTTTT CAWGRATGELFF
TRBJ1-2 . TRBV13 . TGTGCCAGCAGCCGCCCTGAACAGGGCGGCTACACCTTC CASSRPEQGGYTF
TRBJ2-2 . TRBV6-4 TRBD1 TGTGCCAGCAGTGACTGGAAGGACAGGGGAAACACCGGGGAGCTGTTTTTT CASSDWKDRGNTGELFF
TRBJ2-3 . TRBV6-5 TRBD1 TGTGCCTCCTACACAGGGGGGTCTGGGACAGATACGCAGTATTTT CASYTGGSGTDTQYF
TRBJ2-2 . TRBV5-1 TRBD2 TGCGCCAGCTCGGAACTAGCGGGGATTACCGGGGAGCTGTTTTTT CASSELAGITGELFF
TRBJ1-5 . TRBV2 . TGTGCCAGCAGTGAAGGGGCCGAACGTAGCAATCAGCCCCAGCATTTT CASSEGAERSNQPQHF
TRBJ2-1 . TRBV4-1 . TGCGCCAGCAGCCAAGATCGCGGCTCCTACAATGAGCAGTTCTTC CASSQDRGSYNEQFF
TRBJ2-1 . TRBV2 TRBD2 TGTGCCAGCAGTGCCCGAGCTAGCGGGGGGGAATATAAGAATGAGCAGTTCTTC CASSARASGGEYKNEQFF
TRBJ1-6 . TRBV6-5 . TGTGCCAGCACCCCGACAGCGAGAAATTCACCCCTCCACTTT CASTPTARNSPLHF
TRBJ2-2 . TRBV27 . TGTGCCAGCAGTTTTGCGGGACCAAACACCGGGGAGCTGTTTTTT CASSFAGPNTGELFF
TRBJ2-7 . TRBV19 TRBD1 TGTGCCAGTAGCCCCTTGGGACAGGGCTACGAGCAGTACTTC CASSPLGQGYEQYF
TRBJ1-1 . TRBV10-3 . TGTGCCATCAGTGAGTCGTCCCCGGCGGACACTGAAGCTTTCTTT CAISESSPADTEAFF
TRBJ1-6 . TRBV7-2 TRBD1 TGTGCCAGCAGCTTAGTTCTGACAGGGGCTCGGAATTCACCCCTCCACTTT CASSLVLTGARNSPLHF
TRBJ2-2 . TRBV7-2 . TGTGCCAGCAGTCGCGGGACAGAGAACACCGGGGAGCTGTTTTTT CASSRGTENTGELFF
TRBJ1-5 . TRBV28 TRBD1 TGTGCCAGCAGGGACAGGGAATTGGGTCAGCCCCAGCATTTT CASRDRELGQPQHF
TRBJ1-1 . TRBV19 TRBD1 TGTGCCAGTAGGATTACCGGGACAGGGAACACTGAAGCTTTCTTT CASRITGTGNTEAFF
TRBJ2-7 . TRBV13 . TGTGCCAGCAGCTCCCCGACGGGGTTAGACTTC CASSSPTGLDF
TRBJ2-1 once TRBV15 . TGTGCCACCAGCCCTGGAGGCTTTGAGCAGTTCTTC CATSPGGFEQFF
TRBJ2-5 . TRBV4-3 . TGCGCCAGCAGCCAGTTACTAGCCCTTTTCCCTGAAGAGACCCAGTACTTC CASSQLLALFPEETQYF
TRBJ2-2 . TRBV9 . TGTGCCAGCAGCGGGCGGAGAACGAACACCGGGGAGCTGTTTTTT CASSGRRTNTGELFF
TRBJ2-7 . TRBV4-3 . TGCGCCAGCAGCCAAGATTTTAGCATCTATAACTACGAGCAGTACTTC CASSQDFSIYNYEQYF
TRBJ2-1 . TRBV12-5 . TGTGCTAGTGCTACGACACCTACCAATGAGCAGTTCTTC CASATTPTNEQFF
TRBJ1-6 . TRBV7-9 TRBD1 TGTGCCAGCACCCCGGACAGGGCTATAGGGCGCAGCTCACCCCTCCACTTT CASTPDRAIGRSSPLHF
TRBJ1-5 . TRBV7-2 . TGTGCCAGCAGCTTACTGTACAGGGCCATCGAGCCCCAGCATTTT CASSLLYRAIEPQHF
TRBJ2-1 few TRBV7-6 TRBD2 TGTGCCAGCAGCTTTGGGACTAGCGGGAGTGATGGCAATGAGCAGTTCTTC CASSFGTSGSDGNEQFF
TRBJ1-3 . TRBV28 . TGTGCCAGCAGTTCCACAGGGACTGGAAACACCATATATTTT CASSSTGTGNTIYF
TRBJ1-4 . TRBV7-9 . TGTGCCAGCAGCAGGAGCCGCAACCGTAATGAAAAACTGTTTTTT CASSRSRNRNEKLFF
TRBJ2-7 . TRBV4-2 TRBD2 TGTGCCAGCAGCCAAGATTTTTGGACTAGCGGGATTAGGGAGCAGTACTTC CASSQDFWTSGIREQYF
TRBJ1-2 . TRBV6-6 TRBD1 TGTGCCAGCAGTCCCGGGACAGCCAACTATGGCTACACCTTC CASSPGTANYGYTF
TRBJ2-7 once TRBV15 TRBD2 TGTGCCACCAGCAGAGATCGGGGGGGCCTAAACGAGCAGTACTTC CATSRDRGGLNEQYF
TRBJ2-5 . TRBV6-7 . TGTGCCAGCAGTTACCCGAATTCGGAGGAAACGCAGGAGACCCAGTACTTC CASSYPNSEETQETQYF
TRBJ2-2 . TRBV10-3 TRBD2 TGTGCCATCAGTGAGTCGAGGGCGGGAGGGGACACCGGGGAGCTGTTTTTT CAISESRAGGDTGELFF
TRBJ2-7 . TRBV7-2 . TGTGCCAGCAGCCCAGCCGGAGGCTCCTACGAGCAGTACTTC CASSPAGGSYEQYF
TRBJ1-5 . TRBV9 . TGTGCCAGCAGCGTAGATCGGCAGGGGAACAATCAGCCCCAGCATTTT CASSVDRQGNNQPQHF
TRBJ1-5 . TRBV7-2 TRBD1 TGTGCCAGCAGCTACCTCGGGACAGGGCTCGGTCAGCCCCAGCATTTT CASSYLGTGLGQPQHF
TRBJ2-3 . TRBV9 TRBD2 TGTGCCAGCTCGGGCGGGAGTAGCACAGATACGCAGTATTTT CASSGGSSTDTQYF
TRBJ2-1 . TRBV6-4 . TGTGCCAGCAGTGATGGCCGGGATGAGCAGTTCTTC CASSDGRDEQFF
TRBJ1-5 . TRBV19 . TGTGCCAGTAGTATACAGGGTCAGCCCCAGCATTTT CASSIQGQPQHF